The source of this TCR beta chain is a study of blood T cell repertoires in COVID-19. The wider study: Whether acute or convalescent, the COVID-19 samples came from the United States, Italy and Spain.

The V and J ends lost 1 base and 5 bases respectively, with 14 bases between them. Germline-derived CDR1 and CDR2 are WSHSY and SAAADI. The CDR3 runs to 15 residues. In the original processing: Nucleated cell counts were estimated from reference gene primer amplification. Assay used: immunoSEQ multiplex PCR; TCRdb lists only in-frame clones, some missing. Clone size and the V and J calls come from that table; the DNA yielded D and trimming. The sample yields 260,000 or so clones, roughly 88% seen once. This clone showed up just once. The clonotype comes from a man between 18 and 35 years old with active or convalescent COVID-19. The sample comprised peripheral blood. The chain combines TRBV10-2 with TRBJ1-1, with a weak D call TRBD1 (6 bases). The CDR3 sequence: CASSELGSRGTEAFF. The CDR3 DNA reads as TGCGCCAGCAGTGAGTTGGGGTCGAGGGGGACTGAAGCTTTCTTT.